These 6 T cell receptor beta chains were sequenced from one sample in a study of T cells in Graves' hyperthyroidism and ophthalmopathy. Researchers took RNA transcripts and amplified the TCR beta CDR3 regions from them. TCR CDR3 regions were first amplified by RT-PCR with HTBI primers. TCRdb re-analysed the multiplex PCR reads in MiXCR, keeping a single row per CDR3 protein. The sample comprises around 580,000 distinct CDR3 sequences, over 15% of which are singletons, and under 20% rests with the top ten. The sequenced material came from blood. These receptors were collected from a woman between 18 and 29 years old with Graves' hyperthyroidism.

V usage is TRBV14 and J usage is TRBJ2-5; 7 bases line up with TRBD2. The length of the CDR3 is 15 residues. The germline gives CDR1 SGHDN, CDR2 FVKESK. Trimming at V came to 1 base and at J to 5 bases, leaving 7 bases not matched to a gene. The CDR3 reads CASSQAWGGSETQYF. The CDR3 DNA reads TGTGCCAGCAGCCAAGCGTGGGGCGGGAGTGAGACCCAGTACTTC.

This clonotype was found a few times. The chain has TRBV20-1 and TRBJ2-7; D perhaps matches TRBD2 (5 bases). Germline loops: CDR1 DFQATT, CDR2 SNEGSKA (reference sequence). Trimming took off 7 bases at V and 0 bases at J, with 16 bases between the two ends. The length of the CDR3 is 14 residues. The CDR3 region has the DNA TGCAGTGTGGCTTATGGGAGTAGCTCCTACGAGCAGTACTTC. This codes for CSVAYGSSSYEQYF.

This sequence joins TRBV27 and TRBJ2-1, with TRBD2 matching over 7 bases. From germline, CDR1 is MNHEY and CDR2 SMNVEV (reference sequence). V trimming: 3 bases; J trimming: 3 bases; junction bases outside the gene matches: 8. The CDR3 sequence is 16 residues long. The CDR3 sequence: CASSFFMGGSYNEQFF. CDR3 nucleotides: TGTGCCAGCAGTTTCTTTATGGGGGGGAGCTACAATGAGCAGTTCTTC.

Remarks on this clonotype: A read error is possible here, since a much larger clone lies one base away. The CDR3 nucleotides are TGTGCCAGCAGTTCCTCCCCCGGGTACGAGCAGTTCTTC. Translation gives CASSSSPGYEQFF. The rearrangement uses TRBV28 and TRBJ2-7; unclear D gene. The J call could be wrong; TRBJ2-1 is a better fit for the DNA end. Germline V gene sequence: CDR1 MDHEN, CDR2 SYDVKM. The CDR3 has 13 residues.

The gene calls are TRBV24-1 and TRBJ2-3; D remains ambiguous. The CDR3 runs to 14 residues. Germline-derived CDR1 and CDR2 are KGHDR and SFDVKD. Trimming removed 4 bases at V and 4 bases at J, with 11 bases between. The CDR3, as DNA: TGTGCCACCAGTGAGGGCCCGGCGGCAGATACGCAGTATTTT. It translates to CATSEGPAADTQYF.

This clonotype showed up just a few times. This chain uses TRBV12-3 or TRBV12-4 with TRBJ2-4; 10 nucleotides agree with TRBD2. The CDR3 runs 19 residues. With 1 base clipped from V and 2 bases from J, the junction kept 11 bases outside the gene matches. This chain's CDR3 is CASSLEGVAGGTPKNIQYF. CDR3 in DNA: TGTGCCAGCAGTTTAGAGGGAGTAGCGGGAGGAACACCCAAAAACATTCAGTACTTC.